A single sample is the source of the 32 T cell receptor beta chains below, sequenced in a study of blood T cell repertoires in COVID-19. Assay used: immunoSEQ multiplex PCR; TCRdb lists only in-frame clones, some missing. The sample has around 460,000 clones, roughly 90% seen once; the top ten hold 0.8% to 1%. The source material was peripheral blood. The receptors were sampled from a young man with COVID-19, enrolled during active disease.

This chain uses TRBV27 with TRBJ2-7; maybe TRBD1 (6 bases). In germline, CDR1 is MNHEY, CDR2 SMNVEV (reference sequence). CDR3 length equals 15 residues. V gave up 2 bases and J gave up 2 bases, with 13 bases separating them. Written as DNA, the CDR3 is TGTGCCAGCAGTTTAACAGGGCTCTCCACCTACGAGCAGTACTTC. Translation gives CASSLTGLSTYEQYF.

CDR3 sequence reads: CASSSIWGDSPYEQYF. CDR3 coding DNA: TGTGCCAGCAGCTCCATATGGGGGGACAGTCCCTACGAGCAGTACTTC. J is TRBJ2-7 and V is TRBV11-2, with a possible D match to TRBD1 (7 bases). Germline CDR1 is SGHAT and CDR2 is FQNNGV. The CDR3 totals 16 residues. The V gene lost 4 bases and the J gene lost 2 bases, with 18 bases spanning the gap.

The gene calls are TRBV9 and TRBJ2-2, with D perhaps matching TRBD2 (6 bases). Per the germline V gene, CDR1 is SGDLS and CDR2 is YYNGEE. V was clipped by 2 bases and J by 7 bases, with 9 bases between them. The CDR3 loop spans 13 amino acids. The CDR3 protein is CASSVRGGGELFF. In DNA form, the CDR3 reads TGTGCCAGCAGCGTTAGGGGAGGCGGGGAGCTGTTTTTT.

The gene calls are TRBV4-1 and TRBJ2-7; 12 bases are a match to TRBD2. The CDR3 contains 15 residues. Germline-derived CDR1 and CDR2 are MGHRA and YSYEKL. Trimming cost V 3 bases and J 3 bases; bases outside gene matches: 3. CDR3 amino acids: CASSHRTSGNYEQYF. The CDR3 DNA is TGCGCCAGCAGCCACCGGACTAGCGGGAACTACGAGCAGTACTTC.

V usage is TRBV19 and J usage is TRBJ2-7; D may be TRBD2 (6 bases). The CDR3 consists of 19 residues. CDR1 is LNHDA and CDR2 is SQIVND in the germline V gene (reference sequence). V lost 1 base and J 2 bases, leaving 24 bases between the germline ends. The CDR3 sequence is CASSIVPRETVTRTYEQYF. The CDR3, as DNA: TGTGCCAGTAGTATAGTTCCCCGGGAGACCGTCACTAGGACCTACGAGCAGTACTTC. The full variable domain, with the rest looked up from reference TRBV19 and TRBJ2-7, is DGGITQSPKYLFRKEGQNVTLSCEQNLNHDAMYWYRQDPGQGLRLIYYSQIVNDFQKGDIAEGYSVSREKKESFPLTVTSAQKNPTAFYLCASSIVPRETVTRTYEQYFGPGTRLTVT.

The chain is built from TRBV6-5 and TRBJ2-2; 9 bases match TRBD1. The CDR3 runs 15 residues. Germline-derived CDR1 and CDR2 are MNHEY and SVGAGI. Losses at the gene ends were 7 bases for V and 1 base for J; bases not matched to a gene: 4. CDR3 loop: CASMPGQGNTGELFF. Here the CDR3 DNA reads TGTGCCAGCATGCCGGGACAGGGGAACACCGGGGAGCTGTTTTTT.

The gene calls are TRBV28 and TRBJ2-5; the match to TRBD1 covers 7 bases. CDR1 MDHEN and CDR2 SYDVKM come from the germline V gene. The CDR3 is made up of 13 amino acids. With 10 bases clipped from V and 1 base from J, the junction kept 6 bases outside the gene matches. This CDR3 is CATQGHPQETQYF. The CDR3 nucleotides read TGTGCCACACAGGGGCACCCCCAAGAGACCCAGTACTTC.

The chain employs TRBV28 and TRBJ2-7; 9 nucleotides align to TRBD1. The CDR3 spans 15 residues. Trimming took 6 bases from V and 7 from J; bases not matched to a gene: 13. Germline V lookup: CDR1 MDHEN, CDR2 SYDVKM. This chain's CDR3 is CASRESGTGRREQYF. The DNA for the CDR3 is TGTGCCAGCAGGGAAAGCGGGACAGGGAGGAGAGAGCAGTACTTC.

The V and J genes are TRBV10-3 and TRBJ1-6; perhaps TRBD1 as D (6 bases). CDR1 is ENHRY, CDR2 SYGVKD, per germline. The CDR3 runs 13 residues. Trimming took off 10 bases at V and 6 bases at J, with 13 bases between the two ends. The CDR3 region has the DNA TGTGCCACCAGACAGGAGCCTAATTCACCCCTCCACTTT. Protein product: CATRQEPNSPLHF.

The chain has TRBV10-3 and TRBJ1-2, with TRBD1 matching over 11 bases. Germline assignment: CDR1 ENHRY and CDR2 SYGVKD. After removal of 2 bases from V and 6 bases from J, the junction contained 11 bases not matched to a gene. The CDR3 runs to 17 residues. In DNA form, the CDR3 reads TGTGCCATCAGTGAGACGCCCGACGGGACAGGGGGAAATGGCTACACCTTC. It yields the protein CAISETPDGTGGNGYTF.

The chain links TRBV4-1 to TRBJ2-7; the D gene is possibly TRBD1 (6 bases). CDR3 length: 15 amino acids. Per the germline V gene, CDR1 is MGHRA and CDR2 is YSYEKL. V was trimmed by 0 bases and J by 5 bases, leaving 14 bases between them. Here the CDR3 DNA reads TGCGCCAGCAGCCAAGATCCGAACAGGGTAGACGAGCAGTACTTC. Translated: CASSQDPNRVDEQYF.

The chain links TRBV5-6 to TRBJ1-2, with D possibly matching TRBD1 (6 bases). V was shortened by 4 bases and J by 7 bases, with 17 bases between the two germline ends. Germline V gene sequence: CDR1 SGHDT, CDR2 YYEEEE. The CDR3 covers 14 residues. The CDR3 DNA reads as TGTGCCAGCAGCATGGCTGACAGGCAGCTTGGCTACACCTTC. Protein: CASSMADRQLGYTF.

The rearrangement links TRBV30 to TRBJ2-7; possibly TRBD2 for D (6 bases). The CDR3 contains 15 residues. V dropped 0 bases and J dropped 3 bases, with 15 bases sitting between them. Germline-derived CDR1 and CDR2 are GTSNPN and SVGIG (reference sequence). This chain's CDR3 is CAWSVPGSGGYEQYF. The CDR3 DNA reads TGTGCCTGGAGTGTACCGGGTTCCGGGGGCTACGAGCAGTACTTC.

The chain is built from TRBV2 and TRBJ1-1; 9 positions match TRBD1. The J segment lost 3 bases and the V segment lost 7 bases, leaving 9 bases of the junction unmatched. This CDR3 has 15 residues. Germline values: CDR1 SNHLY, CDR2 FYNNEI. The CDR3 nucleotides are TGTGCCAGCAACCCCGGACAGGGGAGCTACACTGAAGCTTTCTTT. It translates to CASNPGQGSYTEAFF. Combining the CDR3 with reference TRBV2 and TRBJ1-1 gives the whole variable domain EPEVTQTPSHQVTQMGQEVILRCVPISNHLYFYWYRQILGQKVEFLVSFYNNEISEKSEIFDDQFSVERPDGSNFTLKIRSTKLEDSAMYFCASNPGQGSYTEAFFGQGTRLTVV.

The chain links TRBV27 to TRBJ2-4; 11 bases agree with TRBD2. Germline assignment: CDR1 MNHEY and CDR2 SMNVEV (reference sequence). This CDR3 region has 18 residues. The ends lost 6 bases at V and 0 bases at J; junction bases unmatched: 10. CDR3 DNA: TGTGCCAGCAGCTCGGGACTAGCGGTATATAGAGCCAAAAACATTCAGTACTTC. Translating gives CASSSGLAVYRAKNIQYF.

This chain links TRBV2 with TRBJ2-1; 10 nucleotides line up with TRBD2. Germline lookup yields CDR1 SNHLY and CDR2 FYNNEI. V lost 3 bases and J lost 10; bases outside the gene matches: 6. The CDR3 length is 14 residues. The CDR3 is CASSDRLAGVEQFF. CDR3 sequence (DNA): TGTGCCAGCAGTGATCGGCTAGCGGGAGTCGAGCAGTTCTTC.

V gene TRBV30 combines with J gene TRBJ2-1; a possible D gene is TRBD2 (6 bases). CDR1 and CDR2 from the germline V gene are GTSNPN and SVGIG (reference sequence). The CDR3 length is 15 residues. V was shortened by 2 bases and J by 6 bases, with 17 bases between the two germline ends. CDR3 sequence reads: CAWSRSGSGGNEQFF. Here the CDR3 DNA reads TGTGCCTGGAGTCGAAGCGGGTCCGGCGGCAATGAGCAGTTCTTC.

This chain uses TRBV6-1 with TRBJ2-7; TRBD2 matches at 7 bases. The CDR3 has 16 amino acids. V lost 3 bases, J lost 6 bases, and 14 bases stayed unmatched. Germline V gene lookup returns CDR1 MNHNS and CDR2 SASEGT. CDR3 in amino acids: CASSERRDYSPSEQYF. In DNA, the CDR3 is TGTGCCAGCAGTGAGCGTAGGGACTATAGTCCTTCCGAGCAGTACTTC.

In its sample, this clone was seen once. The chain employs TRBV6-5 and TRBJ2-3, with 10 nucleotides matching TRBD2. The CDR3 contains 15 residues. With 6 bases clipped from V and 5 bases from J, the junction kept 8 bases outside the gene matches. The germline gives CDR1 MNHEY, CDR2 SVGAGI. The CDR3 reads CASRASGSGRDTQYF. CDR3 sequence (DNA): TGTGCCAGCAGGGCTAGCGGGAGTGGGAGAGATACGCAGTATTTT.

V usage is TRBV5-1 and J usage is TRBJ1-1; 8 bases align to TRBD1. Per the germline V gene, CDR1 is SGHRS and CDR2 is YFSETQ. The J segment lost 4 bases and the V segment lost 4 bases, leaving 6 bases of the junction unmatched. The CDR3 extends over 14 amino acids. CDR3 in DNA: TGCGCCAGCAGCATAGGACAGGGTGTCACTGAAGCTTTCTTT. The encoded protein is CASSIGQGVTEAFF. Complete variable domain (other parts from reference TRBV5-1 and TRBJ1-1): KAGVTQTPRYLIKTRGQQVTLSCSPISGHRSVSWYQQTPGQGLQFLFEYFSETQRNKGNFPGRFSGRQFSNSRSEMNVSTLELGDSALYLCASSIGQGVTEAFFGQGTRLTVV.

The chain carries TRBV6-5 and TRBJ2-7, with 10 bases aligning to TRBD1. Per germline, CDR1 MNHEY and CDR2 SVGAGI. The ends lost 6 bases at V and 9 bases at J; junction bases unmatched: 11. This CDR3 has 14 residues. DNA for the CDR3: TGTGCCAGCAGCCCCGAGACAGGGGGCAACGGGCAGTACTTC. Its protein is CASSPETGGNGQYF.

The V call is TRBV6-1, the J call TRBJ1-1; weak D call: TRBD1 (5 bases). CDR1 and CDR2 (germline): MNHNS, SASEGT. Trimming took 2 bases from V and 4 from J, leaving 14 bases between them. The CDR3 has 15 residues. The CDR3 DNA follows: TGTGCCAGCAGTGAAACTCATCTCGGGGGCACTGAAGCTTTCTTT. It codes for CASSETHLGGTEAFF.

This chain joins TRBV5-5 and TRBJ2-1; D is uncertain. This CDR3 is 14 amino acids long. V was shortened by 2 bases and J by 8 bases, with 14 bases between the two germline ends. Germline-derived CDR1 and CDR2 are SGHKS and YYEKEE (reference sequence). The CDR3 loop is CASSFWQAGDEQFF. As DNA, the CDR3 is TGTGCCAGCAGCTTTTGGCAGGCCGGCGATGAGCAGTTCTTC.

The chain links TRBV6-5 to TRBJ2-3; possible D gene TRBD1, 5 bases. Germline V gives CDR1 MNHEY, CDR2 SVGAGI. The V and J ends lost 8 bases and 0 bases respectively, with 12 bases between them. The CDR3 runs 14 residues. CDR3 bases: TGTGCCAGCGGGGCCATGACTAGCACAGATACGCAGTATTTT. As protein: CASGAMTSTDTQYF.

This clone came up once. The genes are TRBV3-1 (or the pseudogene TRBV3-2) and TRBJ2-5; no reliable D call. In germline, CDR1 is LGHDT, CDR2 YNNKEL (reference sequence). The CDR3 is 13 residues long. V was pared by 1 base and J by 5 bases, with 8 bases between. The CDR3 sequence is CASSQVVVETQYF. Written as DNA, the CDR3 is TGTGCCAGCAGCCAAGTAGTAGTCGAGACCCAGTACTTC.

The chain combines TRBV11-2 with TRBJ2-7; 9 bases are shared with TRBD1. Germline values: CDR1 SGHAT, CDR2 FQNNGV. This CDR3 has 15 amino acids. Germline trimming cut 5 bases from V and 4 bases from J; bases unmatched to any gene: 9. The CDR3 DNA is TGTGCCAGCAGCACCCCGACAGGGGGAGTGTACGAGCAGTACTTC. Translation gives CASSTPTGGVYEQYF.

The rearrangement uses TRBV27 and TRBJ1-2; D might be TRBD1 (5 bases). This CDR3 is built from 15 residues. Germline lookup yields CDR1 MNHEY and CDR2 SMNVEV (reference sequence). V lost 4 bases and J lost 3, with 15 bases in between. The CDR3 sequence is CASSSTPGGDYGYTF. The CDR3 nucleotides read TGTGCCAGCAGTTCTACCCCCGGAGGGGACTATGGCTACACCTTC.

The J gene is TRBJ2-5, the V gene TRBV18; TRBD2 matches at 11 bases. CDR1 is KGHSH and CDR2 is LQKENI in the germline V gene. The CDR3 is made up of 16 amino acids. J gave up 2 bases and V 3 bases, and 5 bases lay outside the gene matches. The CDR3 DNA is TGTGCCAGCTCACCCCGCGGGACTAGCGGACAAGAGACCCAGTACTTC. This translates into CASSPRGTSGQETQYF.

This clone was recorded only once. This chain links TRBV18 with TRBJ2-3; perhaps TRBD1 as D (6 bases). The CDR3 sequence is 13 residues long. With 6 bases removed from V and 4 bases from J, the gap between germline ends came to 11 bases. Per germline, CDR1 KGHSH and CDR2 LQKENI. The CDR3 DNA reads TGTGCCAGCTCCCAGACAGGTTCAGATACGCAGTATTTT. It is translated as CASSQTGSDTQYF.

The chain is built from TRBV7-9 and TRBJ2-1, with unresolved D. V dropped 6 bases and J dropped 0 bases, with 15 bases sitting between them. The germline V gene encodes CDR1 SEHNR and CDR2 FQNEAQ (reference sequence). The CDR3 loop spans 16 amino acids. The chain's CDR3 is CASSIRLTSSYNEQFF. CDR3 coding DNA: TGTGCCAGCAGTATTAGACTGACGAGCTCCTACAATGAGCAGTTCTTC. Filled out from reference TRBV7-9 and TRBJ2-1, the complete variable domain reads DTGVSQNPRHKITKRGQNVTFRCDPISEHNRLYWYRQTLGQGPEFLTYFQNEAQLEKSRLLSDRFSAERPKGSFSTLEIQRTEQGDSAMYLCASSIRLTSSYNEQFFGPGTRLTVL.

The J gene is TRBJ2-1, the V gene TRBV24-1; 7 bases match TRBD2. Trimming removed 8 bases from V and 5 bases from J; junction bases left unmatched: 5. The CDR3 is 13 amino acids. Germline CDR1 KGHDR, CDR2 SFDVKD. CDR3 region: CATIGAGDNEQFF. DNA for the CDR3: TGTGCCACCATAGGCGCGGGGGACAATGAGCAGTTCTTC.

A single count supports this clone. This rearrangement joins TRBV3-1 (or the pseudogene TRBV3-2) to TRBJ2-5; 9 bases fit TRBD2. The CDR3 loop spans 14 amino acids. CDR1 is LGHDT, CDR2 YNNKEL, per germline (reference sequence). V trimming: 3 bases; J trimming: 4 bases; junction bases outside the gene matches: 3. The DNA for the CDR3 is TGTGCCAGCAGCCACGGGACTAGCCGAGAGACCCAGTACTTC. Its protein is CASSHGTSRETQYF.